The rows below give T cell receptor beta chains drawn from one sample of a study of blood T cell repertoires in COVID-19. This table comes from immunoSEQ multiplex PCR, and its TCRdb copy is limited to in-frame clones, with some not included. Here the sample spans around 120,000 clones, just over 90% being singletons. The specimen sequenced was peripheral blood. These receptors all stem from a human donor with active COVID-19. The donor label of this sample is uncertain. Both conserved end residues are part of each CDR3. The D gene is left open where the match is weak.

V: TRBV19; J: TRBJ1-5; D: .; CDR3: CASSISSRPLNQPQHF
V: TRBV5-1; J: TRBJ2-4; D: TRBD1; CDR3: CASSLRGQGENIQYF
V: TRBV7-6; J: TRBJ1-3; D: TRBD1; CDR3: CASSLVGQQGLSSGNTIYF
V: TRBV6-1; J: TRBJ2-3; D: .; CDR3: CASSGVWGGATDTQYF
V: TRBV4-1; J: TRBJ2-5; D: .; CDR3: CASSQDSLQTYQETQYF
V: TRBV6-6; J: TRBJ1-5; D: .; CDR3: CASRNQGLDNQPQHF
V: TRBV25-1; J: TRBJ2-5; D: TRBD1; CDR3: CASSPGTGGEPQYF
V: TRBV11-2; J: TRBJ1-4; D: .; CDR3: CASSLGGYANEKLFF
V: TRBV4-1; J: TRBJ2-2; D: TRBD1; CDR3: CASSQWIRGHTGELFF
V: TRBV28; J: TRBJ1-2; D: .; CDR3: CASSLRNGYGYTF
V: TRBV5-1; J: TRBJ2-3; D: TRBD1; CDR3: CASSFQGARGDTQYF
V: TRBV6-2/TRBV6-3; J: TRBJ2-7; D: .; CDR3: CASSYRDTYEQYF
V: TRBV7-9; J: TRBJ2-5; D: .; CDR3: CASSLVATRQETQYF
V: TRBV19; J: TRBJ1-2; D: .; CDR3: CASSIDRPTGQNYGYTF
V: TRBV4-3; J: TRBJ2-5; D: .; CDR3: CASSQGLAGRGTQYF
V: TRBV6-5; J: TRBJ1-4; D: TRBD1; CDR3: CASTPPGTGQGKLFF
V: TRBV2; J: TRBJ1-6; D: TRBD1; CDR3: CASRRGQGASSPLHF
V: TRBV27; J: TRBJ1-1; D: .; CDR3: CASSLGAAGVAFF
V: TRBV7-2; J: TRBJ2-4; D: .; CDR3: CASSPPGGGSPKNIQYF
V: TRBV12-3/TRBV12-4; J: TRBJ1-1; D: TRBD1; CDR3: CASSIRTGFEAFF
V: TRBV6-5; J: TRBJ1-1; D: TRBD1; CDR3: CASSYGTGMNTEAFF
V: TRBV2; J: TRBJ2-3; D: .; CDR3: CASSEVVGGVGTDTQYF
V: TRBV19; J: TRBJ1-5; D: .; CDR3: CASTPGGYNQPQHF
V: TRBV21-1; J: TRBJ1-5; D: .; CDR3: CASSTGPRGVLYFVSQHF
V: TRBV10-2; J: TRBJ1-1; D: .; CDR3: CASRVTENTEAFF
V: TRBV5-6; J: TRBJ1-6; D: .; CDR3: CASSLRGARQNSPLHF
V: TRBV5-5; J: TRBJ1-3; D: TRBD1; CDR3: CASSLAGQGGNTIYF
V: TRBV7-8; J: TRBJ2-3; D: .; CDR3: CASSLALYHAGTDTQYF
V: TRBV19; J: TRBJ1-2; D: .; CDR3: CASSITGLYGYTF
V: TRBV7-9; J: TRBJ1-4; D: .; CDR3: CASSLLAGLYNEKLFF
V: TRBV7-9; J: TRBJ1-4; D: TRBD1; CDR3: CASSFSGQLNEKLFF
V: TRBV4-1; J: TRBJ1-4; D: TRBD1; CDR3: CASSQMPGQVNEKLFF
V: TRBV14; J: TRBJ2-1; D: TRBD2; CDR3: CASSQYKTSGGAYNEQFF
V: TRBV5-5; J: TRBJ2-5; D: TRBD2; CDR3: CASRISGGARETQYF
V: TRBV28; J: TRBJ1-2; D: .; CDR3: CASSSSFAQIYGYTF
V: TRBV15; J: TRBJ1-6; D: .; CDR3: CATSRDIKANSPLHF
V: TRBV6-5; J: TRBJ2-1; D: TRBD1; CDR3: CASRTTGLGYNEQFF
V: TRBV5-4; J: TRBJ2-5; D: .; CDR3: CATGIVQETQYF
V: TRBV6-4; J: TRBJ2-3; D: .; CDR3: CASSEWGGAGTDTQYF
V: TRBV4-1; J: TRBJ2-7; D: TRBD1; CDR3: CASSREGAGDPKVYEQYF
V: TRBV7-2; J: TRBJ1-2; D: .; CDR3: CASSLNRGGFYGYTF
V: TRBV3-1/TRBV3-2; J: TRBJ2-2; D: TRBD2; CDR3: CASSPRGRGKTGELFF
V: TRBV2; J: TRBJ1-1; D: TRBD1; CDR3: CASSVGQITEAFF
V: TRBV19; J: TRBJ2-1; D: .; CDR3: CASSISGRGKYNEQFF
V: TRBV2; J: TRBJ2-1; D: TRBD1; CDR3: CASRRQGQYNEQFF
V: TRBV5-1; J: TRBJ2-5; D: .; CDR3: CASSLGAARRGETQYF
V: TRBV18; J: TRBJ2-7; D: TRBD2; CDR3: CASSPGGDYEQYF
V: TRBV6-5; J: TRBJ1-2; D: .; CDR3: CASNSWRDFGYGYTF
V: TRBV7-9; J: TRBJ2-5; D: TRBD2; CDR3: CASSPASGGKETQYF
V: TRBV7-8; J: TRBJ2-1; D: .; CDR3: CASSRAGTYNEQFF
V: TRBV10-2; J: TRBJ2-7; D: .; CDR3: CASSDSLDSSYEQYF
V: TRBV6-6; J: TRBJ2-2; D: TRBD1; CDR3: CASSPAFQGANTGELFF
V: TRBV5-4; J: TRBJ2-6; D: TRBD2; CDR3: CASSLGLAGISGANVLTF
V: TRBV7-9; J: TRBJ1-5; D: .; CDR3: CASSYHSNQPQHF
V: TRBV6-2/TRBV6-3; J: TRBJ1-5; D: .; CDR3: CASSYTPGGGWNQPQHF
V: TRBV10-3; J: TRBJ2-3; D: TRBD2; CDR3: CAISGRTSGYTDTQYF
V: TRBV30; J: TRBJ2-2; D: TRBD1; CDR3: CAWRAGTANTGELFF
V: TRBV4-2; J: TRBJ2-2; D: TRBD1; CDR3: CASSQEIGQGRSGELFF
V: TRBV11-2; J: TRBJ2-3; D: .; CDR3: CASSLRGLFTDTQYF